The subject of this entry is one T cell receptor (beta chain). These data originate in a study of control samples from healthy donors and cancer patients. Libraries were prepared by immunoSEQ multiplex PCR; TCRdb keeps only in-frame clonotypes and omits some of them. The sample lists some 100,000 clones, just under 95% occurring once. The V gene lost 4 bases and the J gene lost 8 bases, with 14 bases spanning the gap. Germline loops: CDR1 GTSNPN, CDR2 SVGIG (reference sequence). The CDR3 extends over 12 amino acids. The rearrangement joins TRBV30 to TRBJ1-1, with D uncertain. This sequence originates from a human donor in good health. The donor label of this sample is uncertain. Source material: blood. This chain's CDR3 is CAWIVGLREAFF. CDR3 coding DNA: TGTGCCTGGATCGTCGGCCTACGAGAAGCTTTCTTT.